This TCR beta chain was found in a study of blood T cell repertoires in COVID-19. Recruits, aged about 18 to 100 years, lived in 24 US areas. As originally analysed: Nucleated cell number was recorded as an estimate derived from reference gene primer amplification. Profiled with immunoSEQ multiplex PCR; TCRdb holds only in-frame clones, not every one. The V and J calls and clone size come from that table; D and trimming were worked out from the DNA. Of a few hundred thousand clones listed, about 86% are singletons. The specimen was PBMCs or T cells enriched from blood (not recorded which). The clonotype was recovered from a woman aged 40-49 years with acute COVID-19.

Written as DNA, the CDR3 is TGTGCCAGCTCACCACCGGGCAGGGGGCTTGAGACCCAGTACTTC. This sequence encodes CASSPPGRGLETQYF. The chain recombines TRBV18 with TRBJ2-5; TRBD1 agrees at 8 bases. CDR1 and CDR2 (germline): KGHSH, LQKENI. After removal of 0 bases from V and 5 bases from J, the junction contained 5 bases not matched to a gene. The CDR3 runs to 15 residues. The variable domain in full, completed from reference TRBV18 and TRBJ2-5, reads NAGVMQNPRHLVRRRGQEARLRCSPMKGHSHVYWYRQLPEEGLKFMVYLQKENIIDESGMPKERFSAEFPKEGPSILRIQQVVRGDSAAYFCASSPPGRGLETQYFGPGTRLLVL.